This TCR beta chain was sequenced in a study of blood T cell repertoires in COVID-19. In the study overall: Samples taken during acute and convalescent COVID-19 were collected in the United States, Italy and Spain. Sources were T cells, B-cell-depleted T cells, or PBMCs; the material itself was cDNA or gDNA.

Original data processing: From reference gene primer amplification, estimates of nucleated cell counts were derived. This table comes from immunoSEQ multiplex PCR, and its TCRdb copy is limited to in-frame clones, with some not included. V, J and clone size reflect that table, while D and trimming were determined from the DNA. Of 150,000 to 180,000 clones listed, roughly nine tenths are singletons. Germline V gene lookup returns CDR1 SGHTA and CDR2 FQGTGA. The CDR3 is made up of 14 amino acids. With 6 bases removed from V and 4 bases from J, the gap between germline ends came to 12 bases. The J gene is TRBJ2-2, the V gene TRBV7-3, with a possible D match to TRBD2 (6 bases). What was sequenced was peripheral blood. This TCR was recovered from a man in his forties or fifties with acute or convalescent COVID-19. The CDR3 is CASRKTSSTGELFF. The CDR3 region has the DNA TGTGCCAGCAGGAAAACTAGCTCCACCGGGGAGCTGTTTTTT.